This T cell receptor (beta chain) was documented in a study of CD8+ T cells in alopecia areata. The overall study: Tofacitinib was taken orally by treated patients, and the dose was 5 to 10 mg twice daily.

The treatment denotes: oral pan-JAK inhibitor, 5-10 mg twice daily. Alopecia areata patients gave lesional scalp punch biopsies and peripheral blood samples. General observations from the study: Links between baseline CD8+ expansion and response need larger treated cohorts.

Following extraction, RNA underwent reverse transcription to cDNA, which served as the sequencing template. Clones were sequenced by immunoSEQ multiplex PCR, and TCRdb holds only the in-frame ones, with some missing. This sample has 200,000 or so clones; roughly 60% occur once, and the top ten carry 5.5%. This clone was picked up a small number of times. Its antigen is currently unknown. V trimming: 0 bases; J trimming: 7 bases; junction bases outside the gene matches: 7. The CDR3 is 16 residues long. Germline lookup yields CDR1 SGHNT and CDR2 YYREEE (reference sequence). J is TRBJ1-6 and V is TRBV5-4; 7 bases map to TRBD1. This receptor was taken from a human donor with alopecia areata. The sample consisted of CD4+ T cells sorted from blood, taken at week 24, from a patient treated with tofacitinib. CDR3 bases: TGTGCCAGCAGCTTGGGCTCCGGGACAGAAAATTCACCCCTCCACTTT. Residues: CASSLGSGTENSPLHF.